The clone carrying this T cell receptor beta chain was found many times. The record originates from a study of shared clonotypes between healthy human individuals. This CDR3 is 15 amino acids long. Between the trimmed V and J ends, which lost 1 base and 2 bases, there was a span of 9 bases. In germline, CDR1 is SEHNR, CDR2 FQNEAQ (reference sequence). Using immunoSEQ multiplex PCR, the repertoire was profiled, and TCRdb retains in-frame clones only, with some absent. This sample has some 900,000 clones, with more than 75% found just once. The chain joins TRBV7-9 to TRBJ2-1; either TRBD1 or TRBD2 may fit D (5 bases each). The TCR sequence derives from a man younger than 35 in good health. Sample: memory CD4+ T cells sorted from blood. Subset of the sample: CD45RA-negative fraction. The CDR3: CASSLDRGAYNEQFF. CDR3 in DNA: TGTGCCAGCAGCTTAGATAGGGGAGCCTACAATGAGCAGTTCTTC.